This TCR beta chain was observed in a study of blood T cell repertoires in COVID-19. Study at large: The United States, Italy and Spain were the sources of the acute and convalescent COVID-19 samples. Sources were T cells, B-cell-depleted T cells, or PBMCs; the material itself was cDNA or gDNA.

The CDR3 spans 17 residues. J gave up 1 base and V 6 bases, and 8 bases lay outside the gene matches. Germline V gives CDR1 LNHDA, CDR2 SQIVND (reference sequence). Original methodology: Reference gene primer amplification gave estimated nucleated cell counts. The data were produced by immunoSEQ multiplex PCR, yet TCRdb's version contains in-frame clones alone and is incomplete. V and J calls and clone size are those listed in that table; D and trimming were worked out from the DNA. The profile shows 140,000 or so clones, around 90% of them singletons. The TCR sequence derives from a man aged 60-69 years with active or convalescent COVID-19. Material for sequencing was peripheral blood. The V gene is TRBV19, the J gene TRBJ1-5; 11 bases agree with TRBD1. CDR3 nucleotides: TGTGCCAGTAGCCCAAAGGACAGGGGGCGAAGCAATCAGCCCCAGCATTTT. As protein: CASSPKDRGRSNQPQHF.